This record looks at one T cell receptor (beta chain) sequence and its context. Within the library, unique molecular identifiers were attached to each individual cDNA molecule. TCRdb re-derived calls from the RACE reads in MiXCR, one entry per CDR3 protein. The top ten clones hold around 4.8% of a sample with 60,000 to 70,000 distinct CDR3 sequences, roughly 9.7% of them seen once. This sample is part of a study of human T cells and chemical hapten exposure. This CDR3 region has 15 residues. V gave up 5 bases and J gave up 6 bases, with 17 bases separating them. Documented time point: pre-sensitization, week 0. Treatment given: therapeutic diphenylcyclopropenone sensitization with weekly scalp DPC.

The sample consisted of whole blood, taken in connection with sensitization to the hapten diphenylcyclopropenone (DPC). This chain uses TRBV12-3 or TRBV12-4 with TRBJ1-5; tentatively, D is TRBD1 (5 bases). This clonotype originated in a woman aged 50 to 60 with alopecia areata. Some clones in this sample may be carry-over from other donors' samples. CDR3 protein: CASSTEFAGGQPQHF. The CDR3 nucleotides read TGTGCCAGCAGTACGGAGTTCGCGGGGGGTCAGCCCCAGCATTTT.